Below are 8 T cell receptor beta chains sequenced from a single sample in a study of post-analysis software for immune sequencing data. Study-level findings and limits: Patients showed TRBV5-6, TRBV5-1 and TRBV20-1 among roughly 5 TRBV segments more frequent than in controls.

The antigens these receptors bind are not known. Unique molecular identifiers tagged the TCR beta cDNA libraries. TCRdb re-called the PCR reads with MiXCR, one entry per CDR3 protein. Among fewer than 850,000 distinct CDR3 sequences listed, about 27% were seen once. The sequenced sample was blood. Source of these receptors: a girl between 10 and 17 years old with multiple sclerosis.

The sample holds one count of this clonotype. The germline gene is not matched at one end of the junction; a read error may be the cause. This chain links TRBV6-6 with TRBJ2-4; tentatively, D is TRBD1 (5 bases). Germline loops: CDR1 MNHNY, CDR2 SVGAGI (reference sequence). The CDR3 totals 12 residues. In DNA, the CDR3 is TGTGTCAGCAGTCTTCGGCAGGGTGGGCAGTACTTC. Translating it yields CVSSLRQGGQYF.

This clonotype was recorded a few times. This chain joins TRBV20-1 and TRBJ1-5; D uncertain. This CDR3 region has 12 residues. Trimming shortened V by 1 base and J by 6 bases, and 7 bases separated the two germline ends. CDR1 is DFQATT, CDR2 SNEGSKA, per germline (reference sequence). Written as DNA, the CDR3 is TGCAGTGCTAGAGGACTCGGTCAGCCCCAGCATTTT. Residues: CSARGLGQPQHF.

This clonotype was detected only a few times. V is TRBV25-1 and J is TRBJ2-3; D remains unclear. The V end was cut by 7 bases, the J end by 0 bases, with 8 bases between. The CDR3 extends over 13 amino acids. Germline assignment: CDR1 MGHDK and CDR2 SYGVNS. The CDR3 spells CASKMISTDTQYF. The CDR3 nucleotides read TGTGCCAGCAAGATGATAAGCACAGATACGCAGTATTTT.

This clonotype appeared many times. The chain uses TRBV29-1 and TRBJ2-3; D is unclear. Germline assignment: CDR1 SQVTM and CDR2 ANQGSEA. The length of the CDR3 is 12 residues. Trimming took 6 bases from V and 3 from J, leaving 10 bases between them. CDR3 region: CSVDVVTDTQYF. For the CDR3, the DNA is TGCAGCGTGGACGTAGTGACAGATACGCAGTATTTT.

The V gene is TRBV7-2, the J gene TRBJ1-2; D unclear. V was clipped by 1 base and J by 4 bases, with 7 bases between them. This CDR3 contains 13 residues. Germline V gene lookup returns CDR1 SGHTA and CDR2 FQGNSA. As DNA, the CDR3 is TGTGCCAGCAGCTTAGGACACAGCTATGGCTACACCTTC. Protein product: CASSLGHSYGYTF.

This clonotype was detected once. The chain employs TRBV5-6 and TRBJ2-5; 8 nucleotides line up with TRBD1. The CDR3 spans 14 residues. Germline-derived CDR1 and CDR2 are SGHDT and YYEEEE. V was pared by 8 bases and J by 2 bases, with 8 bases of the junction left unmatched. CDR3 sequence reads: CASRRQGLQETQYF. DNA for the CDR3: TGTGCCAGTAGAAGACAGGGGCTTCAAGAGACCCAGTACTTC.

Comments on this clonotype: Given a much more abundant clone one base away, this may be a read error. The V gene is TRBV20-1, the J gene TRBJ2-1; D unclear. Trimming stripped 8 bases from V and 5 bases from J, with 10 bases between. Per the germline V gene, CDR1 is DFQATT and CDR2 is SNEGSKA (reference sequence). The CDR3 is made up of 11 amino acids. This chain's CDR3 is CSTVGHNEQFF. CDR3 DNA sequence: TGCAGTACTGTGGGCCACAATGAGCAGTTCTTC.

There are many counts of this clonotype. V and J are TRBV20-1 and TRBJ2-5; 10 bases map to TRBD1. Germline V gives CDR1 DFQATT, CDR2 SNEGSKA (reference sequence). V trimming: 5 bases; J trimming: 5 bases; junction bases outside the gene matches: 8. The CDR3 has 14 amino acids. The CDR3: CSAPDRGYQETQYF. The DNA for the CDR3 is TGCAGTGCTCCGGACAGGGGGTATCAGGAGACCCAGTACTTC.